The 14 T cell receptor beta chains given below trace back to one sample, sequenced in a study of blood T cell repertoires in COVID-19. The protocol was immunoSEQ multiplex PCR, while the TCRdb copy is restricted to in-frame clones and leaves out a portion. The data hold some 350,000 clones, with around 87% observed a single time. The sequencing input was PBMCs or T cells enriched from blood (not recorded which). The source is a woman aged 30 to 39 who had recovered from COVID-19.

The V call is TRBV29-1, the J call TRBJ1-3; a possible D gene is TRBD1 (6 bases). The CDR3 is 13 residues long. Trimming cost V 7 bases and J 2 bases, with 12 bases left between them. Germline V CDR1 and CDR2: SQVTM, ANQGSEA. CDR3 amino acids: CSATGYPGNTIYF. CDR3 DNA sequence: TGCAGCGCTACAGGGTACCCTGGAAACACCATATATTTT.

This clone was observed a few times. The V gene is TRBV6-1, the J gene TRBJ1-6; the match to TRBD1 covers 7 bases. V dropped 4 bases and J dropped 0; count of bases not matched to a gene: 3. This CDR3 comprises 16 residues. In germline, CDR1 is MNHNS, CDR2 SASEGT. The CDR3 sequence: CASSGGTVSYNSPLHF. The CDR3 DNA reads TGTGCCAGCAGTGGGGGGACAGTCTCCTATAATTCACCCCTCCACTTT.

This clone showed up just once. The chain employs TRBV4-1 and TRBJ1-2, with 10 bases aligning to TRBD1. V gave up 5 bases and J gave up 6 bases; unmatched junction bases: 6. Looked up from germline, CDR1 is MGHRA and CDR2 is YSYEKL. The CDR3 consists of 14 residues. Here the CDR3 DNA reads TGCGCCAGCAGCGCGCTGGGACAGGGGAATGGCTACACCTTC. This gives the protein CASSALGQGNGYTF.

J is TRBJ1-2 and V is TRBV7-9; 8 nucleotides align to TRBD1. V shed 1 base and J 8 bases; nucleotides not matched to a gene: 9. CDR3 size: 15 residues. Germline loops: CDR1 SEHNR, CDR2 FQNEAQ (reference sequence). The CDR3 sequence: CASSLETWTGRGYTF. The CDR3 DNA follows: TGTGCCAGCAGCTTAGAGACCTGGACAGGGCGAGGCTACACCTTC.

The V and J genes are TRBV2 and TRBJ2-3; 10 nucleotides align to TRBD2. V lost 3 bases to trimming and J lost 8 bases; unmatched junction nucleotides: 8. The CDR3 is 15 residues long. Germline CDR1 reads SNHLY; CDR2 reads FYNNEI. The CDR3, as DNA: TGTGCCAGCAGTGATGGTCAGCGGGGGGGCCGTACGCAGTATTTT. This gives the protein CASSDGQRGGRTQYF. The full variable domain, rest sourced from reference TRBV2 and TRBJ2-3, is EPEVTQTPSHQVTQMGQEVILRCVPISNHLYFYWYRQILGQKVEFLVSFYNNEISEKSEIFDDQFSVERPDGSNFTLKIRSTKLEDSAMYFCASSDGQRGGRTQYFGPGTRLTVL.

This sequence joins TRBV27 and TRBJ1-1, with 7 bases fitting TRBD1. Looked up from germline, CDR1 is MNHEY and CDR2 is SMNVEV (reference sequence). The CDR3 is 17 amino acids. V dropped 4 bases and J dropped 3; count of bases not matched to a gene: 14. CDR3 coding DNA: TGTGCCAGCAGTTCGGAGGGGGCGGGGTATAGAGACACTGAAGCTTTCTTT. It specifies CASSSEGAGYRDTEAFF.

This clone was detected once. The V call is TRBV5-1, the J call TRBJ1-2; TRBD1 is a possible D gene (5 bases). Between the trimmed V and J ends, which lost 2 bases and 6 bases, there was a span of 14 bases. Per germline, CDR1 SGHRS and CDR2 YFSETQ. This CDR3 is built from 14 residues. The CDR3 here is CASSFTDSIDGYTF. Written as DNA, the CDR3 is TGCGCCAGCAGCTTTACTGACAGTATCGATGGCTACACCTTC.

The rearrangement uses TRBV14 and TRBJ1-2; 10 nucleotides line up with TRBD1. Germline trimming cut 3 bases from V and 0 bases from J; bases unmatched to any gene: 10. Germline CDR1 is SGHDN and CDR2 is FVKESK. CDR3 length equals 18 residues. The DNA of the CDR3 is TGTGCCAGCAGCCACCGGGACAGGGGACCCCAGGCTAACTATGGCTACACCTTC. Protein: CASSHRDRGPQANYGYTF.

The chain has TRBV24-1 and TRBJ2-2, with 7 bases lining up with TRBD2. V dropped 5 bases and J dropped 5; count of bases not matched to a gene: 13. Germline V gene sequence: CDR1 KGHDR, CDR2 SFDVKD. This CDR3 has 17 amino acids. Written as DNA, the CDR3 is TGTGCCACCAGTGGCGAGGGGACCGGGCGGGGGACCGGGGAGCTGTTTTTT. Encoded protein: CATSGEGTGRGTGELFF.

The chain combines TRBV5-6 with TRBJ2-3; 8 nucleotides align to TRBD2. The ends lost 4 bases at V and 4 bases at J; junction bases unmatched: 5. The germline V gene has CDR1 SGHDT and CDR2 YYEEEE. The CDR3 totals 14 residues. CDR3 bases: TGTGCCAGCAGCCGGGTCGGGGGGGCAGATACGCAGTATTTT. It codes for CASSRVGGADTQYF.

Notes on this clone: Other DNA variants within this sample encode the same CDR3. The chain has TRBV12-3 or TRBV12-4 and TRBJ1-4; D gene uncertain. V lost 5 bases and J 6 bases, leaving 10 bases between the germline ends. The length of the CDR3 is 13 residues. The CDR3 DNA sequence: TGTGCCAGCAGTCGGGGATTGGATGAAAAACTGTTTTTT. Translating it yields CASSRGLDEKLFF.

The chain combines TRBV10-3 with TRBJ2-7; D is undetermined. This CDR3 spans 13 amino acids. Germline V gene lookup returns CDR1 ENHRY and CDR2 SYGVKD. Trimming removed 2 bases at V and 6 bases at J, with 11 bases between. As DNA, the CDR3 is TGTGCCATCAGTGAGACCTACTCGGGCGAGCAGTACTTC. It encodes CAISETYSGEQYF.

V and J are TRBV7-3 and TRBJ2-1, with TRBD2 identical over 7 bases. The junction had 4 bases not matched to a gene; V was cut back by 1 base and J by 4 bases. Looked up from germline, CDR1 is SGHTA and CDR2 is FQGTGA. The CDR3 is made up of 15 amino acids. DNA for the CDR3: TGTGCCAGCAGCTTAATAGGCGGGGGTTACAATGAGCAGTTCTTC. Translating gives CASSLIGGGYNEQFF.

The gene calls are TRBV2 and TRBJ2-3, with a weak D call TRBD2 (5 bases). The CDR3 is 17 residues long. The germline V gene has CDR1 SNHLY and CDR2 FYNNEI. Trimming stripped 3 bases from V and 0 bases from J, with 16 bases between. The CDR3 protein is CASSDTPSGASTDTQYF. In DNA form, the CDR3 reads TGTGCCAGCAGTGATACTCCCAGCGGTGCTAGCACAGATACGCAGTATTTT. The variable domain in full, completed from reference TRBV2 and TRBJ2-3, reads EPEVTQTPSHQVTQMGQEVILRCVPISNHLYFYWYRQILGQKVEFLVSFYNNEISEKSEIFDDQFSVERPDGSNFTLKIRSTKLEDSAMYFCASSDTPSGASTDTQYFGPGTRLTVL.